This T cell receptor beta chain was recovered during a study of molecular identifiers for immune sequencing clone quantification. TCRdb re-called the PCR reads with MiXCR, one entry per CDR3 protein. Seen here are over 600,000 distinct CDR3 sequences, 20% observed once, and the top ten hold roughly 0.83%. Concerning this clonotype itself: This sequence may be a read error, since a much larger clone differs from it by one base.

Sequencing input: naive CD8+ T cells from blood, with Jurkat cell RNA spiked in. The sample's subset: FACS-sorted CD8+CD4-CCR7+CD45RA+ naive T cells. The sequence derives from a human donor in good health. Some libraries in this study had Jurkat cell RNA spiked in.

The CDR3 nucleotides are TGTGCCAGCAGTACGCCGGGACGGAATGAAAAACTGTTTTTT. As protein: CASSTPGRNEKLFF. The gene calls are TRBV27 and TRBJ1-4; maybe TRBD1 (5 bases). Between the trimmed V and J ends, which lost 5 bases and 5 bases, there was a span of 12 bases. The CDR3 runs to 14 residues. Germline V gene lookup returns CDR1 MNHEY and CDR2 SMNVEV (reference sequence).